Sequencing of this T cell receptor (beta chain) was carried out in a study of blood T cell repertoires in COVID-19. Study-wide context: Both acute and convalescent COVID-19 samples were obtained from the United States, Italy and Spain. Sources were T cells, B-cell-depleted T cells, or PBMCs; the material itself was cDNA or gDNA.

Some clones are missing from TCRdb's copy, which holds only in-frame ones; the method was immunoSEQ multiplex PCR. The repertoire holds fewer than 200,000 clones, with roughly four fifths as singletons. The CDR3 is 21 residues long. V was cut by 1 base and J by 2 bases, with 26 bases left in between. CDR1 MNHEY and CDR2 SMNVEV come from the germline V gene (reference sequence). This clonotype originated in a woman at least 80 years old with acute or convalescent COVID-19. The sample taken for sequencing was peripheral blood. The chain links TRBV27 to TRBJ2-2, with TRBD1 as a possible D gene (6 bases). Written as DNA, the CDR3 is TGTGCCAGCAGTTTATTTTCCGTAATGCCTAGGACAGTTAGTAACACCGGGGAGCTGTTTTTT. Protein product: CASSLFSVMPRTVSNTGELFF.